A single sample is the source of the 10 T cell receptor beta chains below, sequenced in a study of TIL therapy for anti-PD-1-resistant metastatic lung cancer. The libraries were made with immunoSEQ v3. The method was immunoSEQ multiplex PCR; TCRdb's version includes in-frame clones alone and lacks a portion of them. The table shows 54,000 or so clones, with more than 60% occurring only once. This sample's time point: pre-treatment sample, taken before nivolumab and TIL therapy. The specimen was blood, collected at baseline. These receptors were obtained from a person between 30 and 79 years old with non-small cell lung cancer.

The genes are TRBV2 and TRBJ2-7; 7 positions match TRBD1. Trimming at V came to 6 bases and at J to 6 bases, leaving 8 bases not matched to a gene. The V gene's germline CDR1 is SNHLY and CDR2 FYNNEI. The CDR3 covers 13 residues. DNA for the CDR3: TGTGCCAGCAGGGTTACGGACAGGACCGAGCAGTACTTC. Protein: CASRVTDRTEQYF.

This chain links TRBV4-2 with TRBJ2-1; D is unresolved. CDR1 and CDR2 (germline): LGHNA, YNFKEQ. The CDR3 spans 14 residues. V was shortened by 2 bases and J by 3 bases, with 8 bases between the two germline ends. The CDR3 DNA is TGTGCCAGCAGCCAATCCAACAGCTACAATGAGCAGTTCTTC. Protein sequence: CASSQSNSYNEQFF.

The J gene is TRBJ2-7, the V gene TRBV5-4, with D perhaps TRBD1 (6 bases). The germline CDR1 and CDR2 sequences are SGHNT and YYREEE (reference sequence). CDR3 length: 15 amino acids. The V end lost 4 bases, the J end lost 0 bases, and 14 bases lay between the germline ends. This CDR3 reads CASSPRGGPSYEQYF. For the CDR3, the DNA is TGTGCCAGCAGCCCCAGGGGCGGTCCCTCCTACGAGCAGTACTTC.

J is TRBJ2-7 and V is TRBV6-5; D possibly uses TRBD1 or TRBD2 (6 bases each). This CDR3 is 15 amino acids long. Trimming left V 6 bases short and J 3 bases short, with 18 bases between. Germline CDR1 reads MNHEY; CDR2 reads SVGAGI. The CDR3, as DNA: TGTGCCAGCAGACCGGAGGGGGGTATCGACTACGAGCAGTACTTC. Translated, it gives CASRPEGGIDYEQYF.

The sample holds a few counts of this clone. The gene calls are TRBV9 and TRBJ1-1; a possible D gene is TRBD1 (6 bases). Trimming stripped 4 bases from V and 2 bases from J, with 12 bases between. The germline CDR1 and CDR2 sequences are SGDLS and YYNGEE. The CDR3 consists of 14 residues. The CDR3 nucleotides read TGTGCCAGCAGCTCCCCAGGGGCAAACACTGAAGCTTTCTTT. This sequence encodes CASSSPGANTEAFF.

The chain links TRBV4-3 to TRBJ2-3; D call uncertain. The CDR3 runs 13 residues. Germline CDR1 and CDR2: LGHNA and YSLEER. The V and J ends lost 2 bases and 2 bases respectively, with 5 bases between them. CDR3 loop: CASSQQTTDTQYF. The CDR3 DNA reads as TGCGCCAGCAGCCAACAGACCACAGATACGCAGTATTTT.

The rearrangement joins TRBV7-9 to TRBJ2-2, with 8 bases fitting TRBD1. V dropped 5 bases and J dropped 2; count of bases not matched to a gene: 4. This CDR3 comprises 15 residues. Per the germline V gene, CDR1 is SEHNR and CDR2 is FQNEAQ (reference sequence). The CDR3 is CASSQGARNTGELFF. CDR3 DNA sequence: TGTGCCAGCAGCCAGGGGGCGCGAAACACCGGGGAGCTGTTTTTT. The full variable domain, in which reference TRBV7-9 and TRBJ2-2 provide the parts outside the CDR3, is DTGVSQNPRHKITKRGQNVTFRCDPISEHNRLYWYRQTLGQGPEFLTYFQNEAQLEKSRLLSDRFSAERPKGSFSTLEIQRTEQGDSAMYLCASSQGARNTGELFFGEGSRLTVL.

The gene calls are TRBV5-4 and TRBJ2-1; D ambiguous. Trimming took off 8 bases at V and 8 bases at J, with 20 bases between the two ends. Germline CDR1 reads SGHNT; CDR2 reads YYREEE (reference sequence). This CDR3 is built from 14 residues. This CDR3 is CASALGPLVDEQFF. CDR3 sequence (DNA): TGTGCCAGTGCCCTAGGACCTTTGGTGGATGAGCAGTTCTTC.

The rearrangement joins TRBV9 to TRBJ1-3; D is possibly TRBD1 (5 bases). Germline values: CDR1 SGDLS, CDR2 YYNGEE. V was trimmed by 0 bases and J by 0 bases, leaving 13 bases between them. CDR3 length: 17 residues. The CDR3 sequence: CASSVVGHPSSGNTIYF. DNA for the CDR3: TGTGCCAGCAGCGTAGTTGGACACCCGAGCTCTGGAAACACCATATATTTT.

Concerning this clone itself: At one end the junction does not follow the germline gene, possibly because of a read error. This chain joins TRBV2 and TRBJ2-5; unclear D gene. Per germline, CDR1 SNHLY and CDR2 FYNNEI. The CDR3 is made up of 11 amino acids. The CDR3 DNA is TGTGCCAGCAGATACCAGGAGACCCAGTACTTC. As protein: CASRYQETQYF.